Presented here are 12 T cell receptor beta chains from one specimen sequenced in a study of blood T cell repertoires in COVID-19. Here immunoSEQ multiplex PCR was the method, and the copy in TCRdb shows in-frame clones only, minus some. This sample has some 320,000 clones; around 85% occur once, and the top ten carry 7.2%. The sequenced material came from peripheral blood. The source is a human donor in a cohort sampled during active COVID-19.

The table lists this clone with a few counts. The genes are TRBV3-1 (or the pseudogene TRBV3-2) and TRBJ2-7, with D perhaps TRBD2 (6 bases). Germline V gene data show CDR1 as LGHDT and CDR2 as YNNKEL (reference sequence). Trimming pared 0 bases from V and 1 base from J, leaving 16 bases between. The CDR3 covers 17 residues. CDR3: CASSQESEGTVSYEQYF. The CDR3 DNA reads as TGTGCCAGCAGCCAAGAGTCGGAGGGGACGGTTTCCTACGAGCAGTACTTC.

The chain links TRBV10-1 to TRBJ2-3; 7 bases agree with TRBD2. Germline values: CDR1 WNHNN, CDR2 SYGVQD (reference sequence). The V segment lost 3 bases and the J segment 3 bases; nucleotides outside the gene matches: 6. This CDR3 is 15 amino acids long. CDR3 sequence: CASSDLASGTDTQYF. In DNA form, the CDR3 reads TGCGCCAGCAGTGATTTGGCTAGCGGTACAGATACGCAGTATTTT.

In the case of this clone: Its ends do not fully match the called genes, so a read error is possible. The chain uses TRBV6-5 and TRBJ2-7; 8 bases map to TRBD1. Germline V gives CDR1 MNHEY, CDR2 SVGAGI. The CDR3 length is 15 residues. The chain's CDR3 is CATSPYWTGIYEQYF. CDR3 nucleotides: TGTGCCACCAGTCCCTACTGGACAGGGATCTACGAGCAGTACTTC.

The chain recombines TRBV5-8 with TRBJ2-1; D uncertain. V gave up 0 bases and J gave up 8 bases, with 3 bases separating them. The germline V gene has CDR1 SGHTS and CDR2 YDEGEE. CDR3 length: 11 residues. Written as DNA, the CDR3 is TGTGCCAGCAGCTTGGCGTATGAGCAGTTCTTC. Translating gives CASSLAYEQFF.

The V call is TRBV4-2, the J call TRBJ2-3, with TRBD1 matching over 12 bases. V shed 5 bases, J shed 3 bases, and the junction held 12 bases outside the gene matches. The CDR3 has 18 amino acids. Looked up from germline, CDR1 is LGHNA and CDR2 is YNFKEQ. CDR3 in amino acids: CASSEGQGAGWVTDTQYF. The CDR3 nucleotides read TGTGCCAGCAGCGAGGGACAGGGGGCCGGTTGGGTGACAGATACGCAGTATTTT.

The chain is built from TRBV5-1 and TRBJ1-2; 10 positions agree with TRBD1. The CDR3 totals 17 residues. With V trimmed by 4 bases and J by 1 base, 10 bases remained unmatched. Germline V gene data show CDR1 as SGHRS and CDR2 as YFSETQ. The CDR3 spells CASSPARDRGINYGYTF. The CDR3 region has the DNA TGCGCCAGCAGCCCGGCTCGGGACAGGGGAATTAACTATGGCTACACCTTC.

This chain joins TRBV5-6 and TRBJ1-2, with a tentative D call TRBD1 (6 bases). Trimming stripped 4 bases from V and 1 base from J, with 14 bases between. Germline CDR1 and CDR2: SGHDT and YYEEEE. The CDR3 has 15 amino acids. The CDR3 region has the DNA TGTGCCAGCAGCACCGATGGACAGCTTAACTATGGCTACACCTTC. This translates into CASSTDGQLNYGYTF.

The chain uses TRBV2 and TRBJ1-1, with no clear D. Germline V gives CDR1 SNHLY, CDR2 FYNNEI. The CDR3 totals 16 residues. V was cut by 7 bases and J by 1 base, with 19 bases left in between. In DNA form, the CDR3 reads TGTGCCAGCAATTCACAGCTGGTCCCCTCGAACACTGAAGCTTTCTTT. It specifies CASNSQLVPSNTEAFF.

This clone appeared many times. The chain carries TRBV30 and TRBJ1-2, with D unclear. Looked up from germline, CDR1 is GTSNPN and CDR2 is SVGIG (reference sequence). The V and J ends lost 7 bases and 2 bases respectively, with 20 bases between them. There are 15 residues in the CDR3. DNA for the CDR3: TGTGCCTCCCCAACCCCGTTAGACAACAACTATGGCTACACCTTC. This gives the protein CASPTPLDNNYGYTF.

The chain recombines TRBV2 with TRBJ1-2; tentatively, D is TRBD1 (5 bases). CDR1 and CDR2 (germline): SNHLY, FYNNEI. V was pared by 8 bases and J by 5 bases, with 21 bases between. The CDR3 loop spans 15 amino acids. The CDR3 loop is CASFVGGSGRYGYTF. CDR3 nucleotides: TGTGCCAGCTTTGTGGGGGGGTCGGGGCGTTATGGCTACACCTTC.

This chain connects TRBV6-1 to TRBJ2-2; D is undetermined. This CDR3 has 13 amino acids. Germline CDR1 MNHNS, CDR2 SASEGT. Trimming removed 3 bases at V and 7 bases at J, with 9 bases between. The CDR3 nucleotides read TGTGCCAGCAGTGAGGGCGATGGCGGGGAGCTGTTTTTT. Encoded protein: CASSEGDGGELFF.

CDR3 DNA: TGTGCCAGCAGCTTAGGTGTTGCAATCAGAAGCTCTGGAAACACCATATATTTT. Amino acids: CASSLGVAIRSSGNTIYF. J is TRBJ1-3 and V is TRBV13; no clear D gene. V was pared by 0 bases and J by 0 bases, with 15 bases between. Germline V lookup: CDR1 PRHDT, CDR2 FYEKMQ (reference sequence). The CDR3 covers 18 residues.